Below, one T cell receptor beta chain is given with its context. Its antigen is still unknown. Germline loops: CDR1 KGHDR, CDR2 SFDVKD. The CDR3 totals 14 residues. V lost 8 bases and J lost 1; bases outside the gene matches: 4. General study results and limits: Tumor-infiltrating Treg TCR alpha and beta sequences overlapped most with tumor naive CD4+ T cells, then blood naive.

Constant-region reverse primers amplified full-length variable regions, followed by semi-nested Nested Universal Primer A PCR. TCRdb analysed the 5' RACE reads with MiXCR anew, one entry per CDR3 protein. Of around 55,000 distinct CDR3 sequences listed, less than 25% are singletons. Tregs were sorted as CD4+CD25+CD127-/low cells. This sequence originates from a female donor with breast cancer. The chain is built from TRBV24-1 and TRBJ1-1, with 9 bases that match TRBD1. Sequenced sample: tumor-infiltrating Tregs sorted from the breast tumor. This CDR3 is CATTPGQGNTEAFF. The CDR3 DNA reads as TGTGCCACCACCCCGGGACAGGGGAACACTGAAGCTTTCTTT.